This TCR beta chain is from a study of T cell responses to AZD1222 COVID-19 vaccine. Here immunoSEQ multiplex PCR was the method, and the copy in TCRdb shows in-frame clones only, minus some. In the table there are 100,000 to 150,000 clones, approximately 91% of which are singletons. This clone was recorded once. Antigen: not known. Per the germline V gene, CDR1 is MNHEY and CDR2 is SVGAGI. The V end was cut by 7 bases, the J end by 0 bases, with 12 bases between. This CDR3 is 14 amino acids long. It was second doses at about 4 or about 12 weeks that were pooled. Study observations and caveats: The number of AZD1222 recipients seropositive at baseline was only five to seven. Donors, mostly white British, included more females; clonal diversity was possibly underestimated. Sampling that yielded the repertoires occurred only after the peak T cell response.

Sequencing used peripheral blood, obtained 28 days after the second AZD1222 dose. The clonotype originates from an adult who received the AZD1222 COVID-19 vaccine. The rearrangement links TRBV6-5 to TRBJ1-1; TRBD1 might be the D (5 bases). Here the CDR3 reads CASIHWTMNTEAFF. CDR3 bases: TGTGCCAGCATCCACTGGACAATGAACACTGAAGCTTTCTTT.